These T cell receptor beta chains were read from a single sample in a study of cytomegalovirus exposure and HLA in healthy donors. Clones were read by immunoSEQ multiplex PCR, and TCRdb kept only the in-frame ones, dropping some. The sample holds roughly 180,000 clones, about 89% seen once. The sequenced sample was PBMCs. All receptors come from a young man in good health and CMV-seropositive. The CDR3 runs from the conserved cysteine through the conserved F or W. Fields, in order: CDR3 length, D gene, V gene, clone size, J gene, CDR3 DNA, CDR3 protein. D genes are given only for firm matches. For some rows the clone size is stated as once, few or many, or as a class when expanded; others skip it.

CDR3 length: 13
D gene: -
V gene: TRBV19
clone size: -
J gene: TRBJ1-2
CDR3 DNA: TGTGCCAGTAGTGACACCGACGGAAGAGGGATTAACTTC
CDR3 protein: CASSDTDGRGINF

CDR3 length: 19
D gene: TRBD1
V gene: TRBV7-2
clone size: -
J gene: TRBJ2-5
CDR3 DNA: TGTGCCAGCAGCTTAAAAGGGGGGGACAGGGTGGTGGTGGTGGAGACCCAGTACTTC
CDR3 protein: CASSLKGGDRVVVVETQYF

CDR3 length: 12
D gene: -
V gene: TRBV7-2
clone size: once
J gene: TRBJ2-7
CDR3 DNA: TGTGCCAGCAGCCCGACTCTTTACGAGCAGTACTTC
CDR3 protein: CASSPTLYEQYF

CDR3 length: 16
D gene: -
V gene: TRBV5-6
clone size: -
J gene: TRBJ2-7
CDR3 DNA: TGTGCCAGCAGCTTGGTGATAACAGAGGCCCACTACGAGCAGTACTTC
CDR3 protein: CASSLVITEAHYEQYF

CDR3 length: 16
D gene: -
V gene: TRBV4-1
clone size: few
J gene: TRBJ2-6
CDR3 DNA: TGCGCCAGCAGCCAAGAGACAGGCTCTGGGGCCAACGTCCTGACTTTC
CDR3 protein: CASSQETGSGANVLTF

CDR3 length: 13
D gene: -
V gene: TRBV29-1
clone size: -
J gene: TRBJ1-1
CDR3 DNA: TGCAGCGTTAAGGGGGAAGTAGCGACTGAAGCTTTCTTT
CDR3 protein: CSVKGEVATEAFF

CDR3 length: 16
D gene: TRBD2
V gene: TRBV9
clone size: -
J gene: TRBJ2-2
CDR3 DNA: TGTGCCAGCAGCGTAGGACTAGCGGGAGCCACCGGGGAGCTGTTTTTT
CDR3 protein: CASSVGLAGATGELFF

CDR3 length: 16
D gene: -
V gene: TRBV19
clone size: -
J gene: TRBJ1-4
CDR3 DNA: TGTGCCAGTAGTAGGGGACACTCGACAACTAATGAAAAACTGTTTTTT
CDR3 protein: CASSRGHSTTNEKLFF

CDR3 length: 13
D gene: -
V gene: TRBV10-3
clone size: -
J gene: TRBJ1-4
CDR3 DNA: TGTGCCATCAGTGAACAGGATAATGAAAAACTGTTTTTT
CDR3 protein: CAISEQDNEKLFF

CDR3 length: 15
D gene: -
V gene: TRBV10-3
clone size: -
J gene: TRBJ2-3
CDR3 DNA: TGTGCCATCAGTGGGACAGATACTAGCACAGATACGCAGTATTTT
CDR3 protein: CAISGTDTSTDTQYF

CDR3 length: 15
D gene: -
V gene: TRBV7-2
clone size: -
J gene: TRBJ1-5
CDR3 DNA: TGTGCCAGCAGCTTAGAGGGGTCAAGGGCCCAGCCCCAGCATTTT
CDR3 protein: CASSLEGSRAQPQHF

CDR3 length: 15
D gene: TRBD1
V gene: TRBV27
clone size: -
J gene: TRBJ1-1
CDR3 DNA: TGTGCCAGCAGTTTCACCCGGACAGGGGGCACTGAAGCTTTCTTT
CDR3 protein: CASSFTRTGGTEAFF